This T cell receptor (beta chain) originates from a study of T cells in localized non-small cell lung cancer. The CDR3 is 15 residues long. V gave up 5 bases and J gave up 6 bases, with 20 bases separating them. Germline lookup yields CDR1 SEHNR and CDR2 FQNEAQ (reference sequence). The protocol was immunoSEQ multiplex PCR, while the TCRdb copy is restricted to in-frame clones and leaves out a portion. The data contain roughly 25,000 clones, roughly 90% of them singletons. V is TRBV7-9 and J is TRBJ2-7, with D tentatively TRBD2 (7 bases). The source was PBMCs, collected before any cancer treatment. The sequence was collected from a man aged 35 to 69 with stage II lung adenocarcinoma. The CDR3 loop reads CASSKGGDVTSEQYF. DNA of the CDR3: TGTGCCAGCAGCAAAGGGGGGGACGTAACCTCCGAGCAGTACTTC.